This T cell receptor (beta chain) stems from a study of cytomegalovirus exposure and HLA in healthy donors (dated by TCRdb to between 2016 and 2019). For the wider study: According to a later analysis, the approximately 130 validation repertoires were produced on the same platform as the roughly 600 repertoires of the first cohort. The study aimed to test whether signatures of past pathogen exposure could be identified by cataloging public T cell receptors. Besides the first cohort of under 700 subjects, a separate validation cohort made up of roughly 120 different subjects was used. To predict cytomegalovirus infection status, the study brought together high-throughput TCR immunosequencing, statistical association of individual TCRs with disease status, and machine learning.

As to this clone: Its recognized antigen is unknown. Within one base of it there is no much larger clone, and no base qualities were kept.

Broad study findings and their caveats: Subsequent analysis determined that TCRs grouped into clusters in the first cohort also showed a tendency toward co-occurrence across the 120 or so validation repertoires, and 90% to 95% of cluster scores exceeded 0. According to the authors, the approach could potentially be generalized to other disease states and immunological phenotypes. A later analysis lacked HLA typing for the validation cohort, so it scored co-occurrence in that cohort across all 110 or so repertoires. The classifier was reported to diagnose cytomegalovirus status with high specificity and sensitivity in both the original and validation cohorts. In the study, 150 to 200 TCR beta chains were listed as associated with cytomegalovirus. Across donors, most TCR sequences were observed very rarely, whereas some public TCRs were present in many individuals. In vitro tests confirmed that three of the cytomegalovirus-associated TCR beta chains recognize cytomegalovirus antigens.

Separate from the approximately 670-subject first cohort, the validation cohort of around 130 subjects was the group to which the donors belonged. V is cut by 5 bases and J by 3 bases, and the space between the germline ends is 24 bases. From the cysteine up to the phenylalanine, the CDR3 has a length of 18 residues. The retained sequence is limited to the CDR3, 54 bases, with the frame set at the first base. CDR1 and CDR2 are read off the germline V gene (reference sequence) as SEHNR and FQNEAQ. Library method: the immunoSEQ multiplex PCR assay. The paper's processing steps were these. To diagnose cytomegalovirus status from the catalog of TCR beta chain sequences, a statistical classification framework was built. Not all clones reach the TCRdb copy of this immuneACCESS table, which keeps in-frame sequences only. Checked studies attribute under half of the gap to unresolved V genes and leave the rest unexplained. From that table come the V and J calls and clone size; the DNA was used to work out D and trimming. The sample yields over 55,000 clones; 90% to 97% were counted once. The ten largest clones capture approximately 0.9% of the sample.

The chain couples TRBV7-9 to TRBJ2-3, and TRBD2 may be the D gene, going by 6 matching bases. This clonotype originated in a man aged 18 to 30 in good health and CMV-seronegative. Material: PBMCs. The CDR3 amino acid sequence is: CASSPPVGGGRGTDTQYF. The DNA sequence is as follows: TGTGCCAGCAGCCCGCCAGTCGGGGGAGGCCGAGGGACAGATACGCAGTATTTT.